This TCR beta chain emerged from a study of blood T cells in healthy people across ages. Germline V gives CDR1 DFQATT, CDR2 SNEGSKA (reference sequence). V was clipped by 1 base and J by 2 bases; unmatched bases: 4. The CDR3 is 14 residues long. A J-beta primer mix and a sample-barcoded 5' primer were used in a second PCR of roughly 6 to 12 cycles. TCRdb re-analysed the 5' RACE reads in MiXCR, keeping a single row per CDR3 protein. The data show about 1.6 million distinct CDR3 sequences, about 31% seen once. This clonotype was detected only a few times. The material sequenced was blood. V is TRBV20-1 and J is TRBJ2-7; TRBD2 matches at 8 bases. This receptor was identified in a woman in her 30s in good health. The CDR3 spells CSARGSGSTYEQYF. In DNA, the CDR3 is TGCAGTGCTAGAGGAAGCGGGAGCACCTACGAGCAGTACTTC.